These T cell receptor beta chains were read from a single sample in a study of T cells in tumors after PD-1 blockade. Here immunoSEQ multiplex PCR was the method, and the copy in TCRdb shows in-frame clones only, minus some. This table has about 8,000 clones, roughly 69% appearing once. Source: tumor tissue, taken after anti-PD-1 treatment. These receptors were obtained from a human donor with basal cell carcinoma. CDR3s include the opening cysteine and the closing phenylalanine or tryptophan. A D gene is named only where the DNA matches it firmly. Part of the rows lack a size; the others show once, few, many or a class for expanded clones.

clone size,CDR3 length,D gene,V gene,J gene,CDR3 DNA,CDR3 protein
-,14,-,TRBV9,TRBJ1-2,TGTGCCAGCAGCGTAGGGACAGCACCCTATGGCTACACCTTC,CASSVGTAPYGYTF
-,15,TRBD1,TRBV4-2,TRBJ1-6,TGTGCCAGCAGCCCGGACAGGGGGCGGAATTCACCCCTCCACTTT,CASSPDRGRNSPLHF
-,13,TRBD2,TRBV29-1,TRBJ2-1,TGCAGCGTTGATGGGGGGGTTTACAATGAGCAGTTCTTC,CSVDGGVYNEQFF
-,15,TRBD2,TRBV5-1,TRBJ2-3,TGCGCCAGCAGCCGGGTGGCGGGAGGGCCTGATACGCAGTATTTT,CASSRVAGGPDTQYF
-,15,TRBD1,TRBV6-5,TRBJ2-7,TGTGCCAGCACCCTCCGGACAGGTCGGTCTCACGAGCAGTACTTC,CASTLRTGRSHEQYF
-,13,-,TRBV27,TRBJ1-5,TGTGCCAGCAGTTTACAGGGGCTTCAGCCCCAGCATTTT,CASSLQGLQPQHF
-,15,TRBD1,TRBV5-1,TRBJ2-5,TGCGCCAGCAGCCCGGACAGGGTCGGCCAAGAGACCCAGTACTTC,CASSPDRVGQETQYF
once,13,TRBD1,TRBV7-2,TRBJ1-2,TGTGCCAGCAACAGGGGGCCGGACTATGGCTACACCTTC,CASNRGPDYGYTF
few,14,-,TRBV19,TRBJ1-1,TGTGCCAGTTCCTCGCGGGGGGCGCAGACTGAAGCTTTCTTT,CASSSRGAQTEAFF
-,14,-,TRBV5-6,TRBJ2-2,TGTGCCAGCAGCTTAGATACGTACACCGGGGAGCTGTTTTTT,CASSLDTYTGELFF
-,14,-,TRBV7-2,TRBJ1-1,TGTGCCAGCAGCTTAAGGTCCTGGGACACTGAAGCTTTCTTT,CASSLRSWDTEAFF
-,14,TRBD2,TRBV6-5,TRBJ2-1,TGTGCCAGCAGCGCTCGAGGACTAGCTTATGAGCAGTTCTTC,CASSARGLAYEQFF
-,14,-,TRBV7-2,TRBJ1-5,TGTGCCAGCAGCCGTACAGGGCTGGGTCAGCCCCAGCATTTT,CASSRTGLGQPQHF
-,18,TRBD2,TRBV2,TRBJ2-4,TGTGCCAGCAGTGACGGGGTAGCGGGAGGGAGAGCCAAAAACATTCAGTACTTC,CASSDGVAGGRAKNIQYF
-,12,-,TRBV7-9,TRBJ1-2,TGTGCCAGCAGCCACAATAACTATGGCTACACCTTC,CASSHNNYGYTF
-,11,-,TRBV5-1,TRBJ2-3,TGCGCCAGCAGCAAAACAGATACGCAGTATTTT,CASSKTDTQYF
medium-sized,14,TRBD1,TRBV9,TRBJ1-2,TGTGCCAGCAGCGTAGAGGGGGCGAGGGGAGACTACACCTTC,CASSVEGARGDYTF
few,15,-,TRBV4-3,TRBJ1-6,TGCGCCAGCAGCCAAGAGCAGGGCAATAATTCACCCCTCCACTTT,CASSQEQGNNSPLHF
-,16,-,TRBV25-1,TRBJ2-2,TGTGCCAGCAGTGGGACTTCCAGGTTGAACACCGGGGAGCTGTTTTTT,CASSGTSRLNTGELFF
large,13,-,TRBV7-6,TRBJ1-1,TGTGCCAGCAGCCAAGGCGGGGCCACTGAAGCTTTCTTT,CASSQGGATEAFF
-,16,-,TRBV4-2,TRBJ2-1,TGTGCCAGCAGCCACACCCCCGGGGGCCCTTACAATGAGCAGTTCTTC,CASSHTPGGPYNEQFF
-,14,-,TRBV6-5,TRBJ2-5,TGTGCCAGCAGTACACAGGGAAGCCAAGAGACCCAGTACTTC,CASSTQGSQETQYF
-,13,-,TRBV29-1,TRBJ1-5,TGCAGCGTTGGGGGGGTAGATGATCAGCCCCAGCATTTT,CSVGGVDDQPQHF
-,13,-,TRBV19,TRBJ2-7,TGTGCCAGTAGTATGAAGGGGCTGGGGGAGCAGTACTTC,CASSMKGLGEQYF
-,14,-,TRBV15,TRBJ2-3,TGTGCCACCAGCAGAGTTGGGAACACAGATACGCAGTATTTT,CATSRVGNTDTQYF
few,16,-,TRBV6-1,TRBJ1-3,TGTGCCAGCAGTGAAGGCGGCCAAGACTCTGGAAACACCATATATTTT,CASSEGGQDSGNTIYF
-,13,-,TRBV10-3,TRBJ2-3,TGTGCCATCAGTTCCGTGAGTGCAGATACGCAGTATTTT,CAISSVSADTQYF
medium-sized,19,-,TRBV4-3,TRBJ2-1,TGCGCCAGCAGCCAAGATATCCGGGGGACCGCTTCCACATACAATGAGCAGTTCTTC,CASSQDIRGTASTYNEQFF
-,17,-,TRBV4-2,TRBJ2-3,TGTGCCAGCAGCCAAGACGCAGGTCACCTGGGGACAGATACGCAGTATTTT,CASSQDAGHLGTDTQYF
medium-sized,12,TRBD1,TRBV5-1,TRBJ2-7,TGCGCCAGCAGCTTCTCAGGGGGCGAGCAGTACTTC,CASSFSGGEQYF
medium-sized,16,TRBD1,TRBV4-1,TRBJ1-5,TGCGCCAGCAGCCAAGAATACAGGGGGCCCAATCAGCCCCAGCATTTT,CASSQEYRGPNQPQHF
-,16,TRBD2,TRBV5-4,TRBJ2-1,TGTGCCAGCAGCTTGGGAAGCGGGAGGGCCTACAATGAGCAGTTCTTC,CASSLGSGRAYNEQFF
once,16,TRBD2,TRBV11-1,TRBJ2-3,TGTGCCAGCAGCCAAACTAGCGGGGGGAACACAGATACGCAGTATTTT,CASSQTSGGNTDTQYF
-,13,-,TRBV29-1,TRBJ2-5,TGCAGCGTTGAAGCCGGGGGCGTAAAGACCCAGTACTTC,CSVEAGGVKTQYF
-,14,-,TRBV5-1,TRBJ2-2,TGCGCCAGCAGAAGGGACGTTTTTTCCGGGGAGCTGTTTTTT,CASRRDVFSGELFF
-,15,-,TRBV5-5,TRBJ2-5,TGTGCCAGCAGCCCGGGCAGGGGATTCCAAGAGACCCAGTACTTC,CASSPGRGFQETQYF
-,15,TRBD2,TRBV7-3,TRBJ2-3,TGTGCCGGCGCAGCGGAGCGGGCGGGGGCAGATACGCAGTATTTT,CAGAAERAGADTQYF
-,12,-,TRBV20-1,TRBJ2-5,TGCAGTGCTAGTCCCCAACAAGAGACCCAGTACTTC,CSASPQQETQYF
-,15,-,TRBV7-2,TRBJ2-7,TGTGCCAGCAGCTCGACCCTAGGGAGGGGGTACGAGCAGTACTTC,CASSSTLGRGYEQYF
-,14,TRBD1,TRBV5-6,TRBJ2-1,TGTGCCAGCAGCTTGTTCTCAGGGGGCAATGAGCAGTTCTTC,CASSLFSGGNEQFF
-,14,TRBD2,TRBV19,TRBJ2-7,TGTGCCAGTAGTACACTAGCGGGAGCCCCCGAGCAGTACTTC,CASSTLAGAPEQYF
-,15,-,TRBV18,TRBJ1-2,TGTGCCAGCTCACCTAACTCACAGGTGGCCTATGGCTACACCTTC,CASSPNSQVAYGYTF
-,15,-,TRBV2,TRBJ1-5,TGTGCCAGCAGACAAGGACAGCTTAGCAATCAGCCCCAGCATTTT,CASRQGQLSNQPQHF
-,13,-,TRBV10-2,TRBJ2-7,TGCGCCAGCAGTCCGGGGCCCCACTACGAGCAGTACTTC,CASSPGPHYEQYF
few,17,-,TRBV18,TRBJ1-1,TGTGCCAGCTCACCCGTCGCAGTAACGGGGCCGAACACTGAAGCTTTCTTT,CASSPVAVTGPNTEAFF
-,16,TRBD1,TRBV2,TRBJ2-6,TGTGCCAGATCCGGGACAGGTGTTTCCGGGGCCAACGTCCTGACTTTC,CARSGTGVSGANVLTF
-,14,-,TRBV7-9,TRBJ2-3,TGTGCCAGCAGCCCGGACCAAAACACAGATACGCAGTATTTT,CASSPDQNTDTQYF
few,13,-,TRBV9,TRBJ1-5,TGTGCCAGCAGCGTAGGTCTGAATCAGCCCCAGCATTTT,CASSVGLNQPQHF
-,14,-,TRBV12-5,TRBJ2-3,TGTGCTAGTGGTTTGGGCCTAGTCTACGGTACGCAGTATTTT,CASGLGLVYGTQYF
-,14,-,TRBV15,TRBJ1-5,TGTGCCACCAGCGTAATGGGGGGGGGTCAGCCCCAGCATTTT,CATSVMGGGQPQHF
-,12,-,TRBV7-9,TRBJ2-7,TGTGCCAGCGGGGCTATCTCCTACGAGCAGTACTTC,CASGAISYEQYF